This T cell receptor (beta chain) was captured in a study of shared clonotypes between healthy human individuals. The protocol was immunoSEQ multiplex PCR, while the TCRdb copy is restricted to in-frame clones and leaves out a portion. The sample contains 850,000 to 1,200,000 clones, 75% of which appear only once. V shed 1 base and J shed 4 bases, with 10 bases lying between them. This CDR3 has 14 amino acids. The germline V gene has CDR1 SGHVS and CDR2 FNYEAQ. The chain has TRBV7-6 and TRBJ1-2; perhaps TRBD1 as D (5 bases). Sequencing was carried out using memory CD4+ T cells sorted from blood. Subset denoted: CD45RA-negative fraction. This receptor was identified in a man aged 18-30 years in good health. CDR3 DNA sequence: TGTGCCAGCAGCTTAGATGAGGGGAGCTATGGCTACACCTTC. Protein: CASSLDEGSYGYTF. Based on the CDR3 plus reference TRBV7-6 and TRBJ1-2, the full variable domain is GAGVSQSPRYKVTKRGQDVALRCDPISGHVSLYWYRQALGQGPEFLTYFNYEAQQDKSGLPNDRFSAERPEGSISTLTIQRTEQRDSAMYRCASSLDEGSYGYTFGSGTRLTVV.